The 20 T cell receptor beta chains reported below all come from one sample, sequenced in a study of T cells in Graves' hyperthyroidism and ophthalmopathy. Authors of the study amplified TCR beta CDR3 regions from RNA transcripts. When the TCR CDR3 underwent first-round RT-PCR, the HTBI primer set was used. TCRdb processed the multiplex PCR reads anew with MiXCR; each CDR3 protein has one entry. Here the sample spans approximately 430,000 distinct CDR3 sequences, roughly 14% being singletons. Sequenced sample: blood. These receptors all come from a woman under 30 with Graves' hyperthyroidism.

This clonotype was recorded at least ten times. The chain combines TRBV13 with TRBJ2-5; the match to TRBD2 covers 8 bases. The CDR3 spans 14 residues. CDR1 is PRHDT and CDR2 is FYEKMQ in the germline V gene (reference sequence). V shed 5 bases and J 2 bases; nucleotides not matched to a gene: 4. The CDR3 loop reads CASSPRGGQETQYF. The DNA of the CDR3 is TGTGCCAGCAGCCCCCGCGGGGGGCAAGAGACCCAGTACTTC.

The V and J genes are TRBV7-9 and TRBJ1-2, with TRBD1 identical over 9 bases. Germline CDR1 and CDR2: SEHNR and FQNEAQ (reference sequence). Trimming took 1 base from V and 5 from J; bases not matched to a gene: 8. This CDR3 has 16 amino acids. The CDR3 DNA is TGTGCCAGCAGCTTAGTGACAGGGGGAGTGACATATGGCTACACCTTC. The encoded protein is CASSLVTGGVTYGYTF.

The table lists this clonotype with a few counts. The V call is TRBV6-5, the J call TRBJ1-3; the match to TRBD1 covers 9 bases. Germline loops: CDR1 MNHEY, CDR2 SVGAGI. With V trimmed by 4 bases and J by 8 bases, 12 bases remained unmatched. The CDR3 contains 16 residues. CDR3 coding DNA: TGTGCCAGCAGTTTTATTCGGGACAGGGCTACGGACACCATATATTTT. It encodes CASSFIRDRATDTIYF.

This clonotype was detected a few times. This sequence joins TRBV2 and TRBJ1-2; possible D gene TRBD1, 6 bases. The V end lost 2 bases, the J end lost 4 bases, and 11 bases lay between the germline ends. The CDR3 consists of 14 residues. Germline V CDR1 and CDR2: SNHLY, FYNNEI. This chain's CDR3 is CASSEFQGRYGYTF. The DNA of the CDR3 is TGTGCCAGCAGTGAATTCCAGGGGCGCTATGGCTACACCTTC.

This clonotype was seen many times. The V and J genes are TRBV6-1 and TRBJ1-6; 8 positions match TRBD1. The junction had 10 bases not matched to a gene; V was cut back by 7 bases and J by 8 bases. The CDR3 contains 15 residues. From germline, CDR1 is MNHNS and CDR2 SASEGT. The CDR3 DNA is TGTGCCAGCACAGCAACAGGGGGTAATTATTCACCCCTCCACTTT. Translation gives CASTATGGNYSPLHF.

This clonotype was detected many times. This chain links TRBV2 with TRBJ2-1; D is undetermined. V gave up 2 bases and J gave up 0 bases, with 14 bases separating them. Looked up from germline, CDR1 is SNHLY and CDR2 is FYNNEI. CDR3 size: 17 residues. The CDR3 region is CASSESTFASSYNEQFF. The CDR3 DNA follows: TGTGCCAGCAGTGAAAGTACTTTCGCAAGCTCCTACAATGAGCAGTTCTTC.

This clonotype was counted only a few times. The V gene is TRBV7-9, the J gene TRBJ1-3; TRBD1 matches 7 bases. Germline CDR1 SEHNR, CDR2 FQNEAQ (reference sequence). V gave up 8 bases and J gave up 1 base; unmatched junction bases: 5. This CDR3 region has 14 residues. The CDR3 is CASGTTGSGNTIYF. The CDR3 nucleotides read TGTGCCAGCGGAACGACAGGGTCTGGAAACACCATATATTTT. The whole variable domain, remainder taken from reference TRBV7-9 and TRBJ1-3, is DTGVSQNPRHKITKRGQNVTFRCDPISEHNRLYWYRQTLGQGPEFLTYFQNEAQLEKSRLLSDRFSAERPKGSFSTLEIQRTEQGDSAMYLCASGTTGSGNTIYFGEGSWLTVV.

This clonotype came up many times. The V gene is TRBV20-1, the J gene TRBJ1-5; no firm D call. The V gene's germline CDR1 is DFQATT and CDR2 SNEGSKA (reference sequence). Trimming took off 7 bases at V and 8 bases at J, with 9 bases between the two ends. The CDR3 totals 10 residues. The CDR3 nucleotides read TGCAGTGTTGGGTTGGAGCCCCAGCATTTT. It is translated as CSVGLEPQHF.

This clonotype has only a few counts. This chain uses TRBV6-1 with TRBJ2-5, with D possibly being TRBD1 or TRBD2 (5 bases each). The germline V and J ends were trimmed by 6 bases and 5 bases, with 13 bases remaining between them. CDR1 MNHNS and CDR2 SASEGT come from the germline V gene. This CDR3 spans 13 amino acids. This CDR3 is CASREGLGETQYF. CDR3 DNA: TGTGCCAGCAGAGAGGGGTTGGGGGAGACCCAGTACTTC.

This clonotype came up many times. The chain links TRBV2 to TRBJ2-7; 8 bases fit TRBD2. From germline, CDR1 is SNHLY and CDR2 FYNNEI. The CDR3 runs to 17 residues. V lost 2 bases, J lost 0 bases, and 9 bases stayed unmatched. CDR3 nucleotides: TGTGCCAGCAGTGAACGGTTAGCGGGGACTAGCTCCTACGAGCAGTACTTC. Its protein is CASSERLAGTSSYEQYF.

This clonotype was observed a handful of times. The V and J genes are TRBV5-5 and TRBJ2-7; 13 nucleotides agree with TRBD2. J gave up 3 bases and V 4 bases, and 4 bases lay outside the gene matches. The CDR3 length is 15 residues. Germline V gives CDR1 SGHKS, CDR2 YYEKEE (reference sequence). CDR3 DNA: TGTGCCAGCAGCCCTGGGACTAGCGGGATCTACGAGCAGTACTTC. It translates to CASSPGTSGIYEQYF.

The rearrangement links TRBV9 to TRBJ1-5; perhaps TRBD1 as D (5 bases). Deletions cut 3 bases from V and 3 bases from J, with 10 bases between. The CDR3 extends over 14 amino acids. Germline V CDR1 and CDR2: SGDLS, YYNGEE. For the CDR3, the DNA is TGTGCCAGCAGCGACCGGGACGTCAATCAGCCCCAGCATTTT. Its translation: CASSDRDVNQPQHF.

This clonotype has a count of ten or more. The chain employs TRBV5-5 and TRBJ2-5; 8 bases agree with TRBD2. V dropped 3 bases and J dropped 6; count of bases not matched to a gene: 4. Looked up from germline, CDR1 is SGHKS and CDR2 is YYEKEE (reference sequence). This CDR3 has 13 residues. DNA of the CDR3: TGTGCCAGCAGCTCCGCGGGGGGACAGACCCAGTACTTC. Residues: CASSSAGGQTQYF.

This clonotype was recorded many times. The chain employs TRBV3-1 and TRBJ2-3, with D hard to call. V shed 1 base and J shed 0 bases, with 11 bases lying between them. The V gene's germline CDR1 is LGHDT and CDR2 YNNKEL (reference sequence). The CDR3 extends over 16 amino acids. CDR3 region: CASSQVATASTDTQYF. CDR3 sequence (DNA): TGTGCCAGCAGCCAAGTCGCAACAGCTAGCACAGATACGCAGTATTTT.

As concerns this clonotype: A much more abundant neighbour one base away suggests this may be a read error. The CDR3 does not close with the conserved phenylalanine or tryptophan, likely indicating a read error. J is TRBJ1-5 and V is TRBV27; no clear D. The V gene's germline CDR1 is MNHEY and CDR2 SMNVEV (reference sequence). V lost 2 bases to trimming and J lost 7 bases, with 12 bases between them. This CDR3 has 14 amino acids. The CDR3 here is CASSLEAGGQPQHL. The CDR3 DNA reads TGTGCCAGCAGTTTAGAGGCAGGAGGACAGCCCCAGCATCTT.

This clonotype has at least ten counts. This chain joins TRBV28 and TRBJ2-5; D is possibly TRBD1 (6 bases). The germline gives CDR1 MDHEN, CDR2 SYDVKM. Trimming took 6 bases from V and 4 from J, leaving 18 bases between them. The CDR3 totals 15 residues. The CDR3: CASSPTGISGETQYF. In nucleotides, the CDR3 is TGTGCCAGCAGCCCAACAGGGATTTCGGGAGAGACCCAGTACTTC.

This clonotype was detected ten times or more. V is TRBV28 and J is TRBJ2-1; D gene uncertain. The V end was cut by 7 bases, the J end by 4 bases, with 14 bases between. The germline V gene encodes CDR1 MDHEN and CDR2 SYDVKM. This CDR3 spans 14 amino acids. The CDR3 DNA is TGTGCCAGCACCTTAATAGGCGGTTACAATGAGCAGTTCTTC. Translated, it gives CASTLIGGYNEQFF.

This clonotype was counted ten times or more. The rearrangement links TRBV7-3 to TRBJ2-5, with TRBD2 as a possible D gene (6 bases). There are 13 residues in the CDR3. The germline gives CDR1 SGHTA, CDR2 FQGTGA. Trimming shortened V by 1 base and J by 7 bases, and 10 bases separated the two germline ends. The CDR3 here is CASSLREAGTQYF. CDR3 sequence (DNA): TGTGCCAGCAGCTTAAGGGAGGCTGGGACCCAGTACTTC.

This clonotype has a count of ten or more. The DNA for the CDR3 is TGCGCCAGCAGCTTGCGAGGACCCTACGACTCCTACGAGCAGTACTTC. Its translation is CASSLRGPYDSYEQYF. This chain connects TRBV5-1 to TRBJ2-7; D remains unclear. The CDR3 totals 16 residues. V dropped 1 base and J dropped 0 bases, with 14 bases sitting between them. Germline V lookup: CDR1 SGHRS, CDR2 YFSETQ.

This clonotype was seen once. The CDR3 loop is CSARVSTSGASIFYEQYF. CDR3 DNA sequence: TGCAGTGCTAGAGTTAGCACTAGCGGGGCGAGTATCTTCTACGAGCAGTACTTC. The chain uses TRBV20-1 and TRBJ2-7; the match to TRBD2 covers 10 bases. V trimming: 1 base; J trimming: 3 bases; junction bases outside the gene matches: 15. Germline lookup yields CDR1 DFQATT and CDR2 SNEGSKA (reference sequence). The CDR3 loop spans 18 amino acids.